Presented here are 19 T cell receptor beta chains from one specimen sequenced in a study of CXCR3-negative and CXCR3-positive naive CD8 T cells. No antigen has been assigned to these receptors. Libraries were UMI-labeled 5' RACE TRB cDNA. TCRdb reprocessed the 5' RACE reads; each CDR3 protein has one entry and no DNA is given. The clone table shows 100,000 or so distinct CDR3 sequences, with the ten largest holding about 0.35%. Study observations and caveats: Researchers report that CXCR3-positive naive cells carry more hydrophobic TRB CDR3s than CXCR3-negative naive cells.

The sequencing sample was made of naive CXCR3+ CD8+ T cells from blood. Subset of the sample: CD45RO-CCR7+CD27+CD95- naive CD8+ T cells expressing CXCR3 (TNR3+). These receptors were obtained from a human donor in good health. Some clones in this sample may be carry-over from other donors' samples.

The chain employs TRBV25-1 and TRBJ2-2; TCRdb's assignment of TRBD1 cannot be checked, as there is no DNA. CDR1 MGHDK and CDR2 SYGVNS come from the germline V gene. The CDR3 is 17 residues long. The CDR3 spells CASSEYPTGLNTGELFF.

The CDR3: CASSLVAGVSSYEQYF. The J gene is TRBJ2-7, the V gene TRBV7-9; TCRdb's D call of TRBD1 is untestable without DNA. The CDR3 totals 16 residues. Germline CDR1 and CDR2: SEHNR and FQNEAQ (reference sequence).

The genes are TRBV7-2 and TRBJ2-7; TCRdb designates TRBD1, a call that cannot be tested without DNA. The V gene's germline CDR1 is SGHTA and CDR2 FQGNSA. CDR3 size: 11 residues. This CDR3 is CASSPLEEQYF.

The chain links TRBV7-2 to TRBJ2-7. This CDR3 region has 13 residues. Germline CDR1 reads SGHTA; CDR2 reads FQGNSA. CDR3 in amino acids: CASSFTISYEQYF.

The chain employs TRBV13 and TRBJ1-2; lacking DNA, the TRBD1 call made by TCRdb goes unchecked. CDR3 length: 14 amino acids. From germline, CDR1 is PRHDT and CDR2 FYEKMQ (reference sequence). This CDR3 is CASSSPGTNYGYTF.

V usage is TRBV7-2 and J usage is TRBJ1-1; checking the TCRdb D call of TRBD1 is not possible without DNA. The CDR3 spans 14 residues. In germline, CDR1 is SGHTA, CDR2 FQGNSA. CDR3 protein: CASSSGLGVTEAFF.

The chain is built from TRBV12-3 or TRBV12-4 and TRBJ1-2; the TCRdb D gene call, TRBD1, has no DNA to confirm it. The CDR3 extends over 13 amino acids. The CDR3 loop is CASSLVPGDGYTF.

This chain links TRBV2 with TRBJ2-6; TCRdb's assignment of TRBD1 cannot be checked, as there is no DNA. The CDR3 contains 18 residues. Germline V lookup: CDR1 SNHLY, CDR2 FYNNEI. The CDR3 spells CASRERVAGGFGANVLTF.

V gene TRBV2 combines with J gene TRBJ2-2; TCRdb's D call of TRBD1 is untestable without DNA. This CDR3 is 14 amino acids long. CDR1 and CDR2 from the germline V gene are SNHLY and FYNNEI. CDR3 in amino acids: CASSETGPTGELFF.

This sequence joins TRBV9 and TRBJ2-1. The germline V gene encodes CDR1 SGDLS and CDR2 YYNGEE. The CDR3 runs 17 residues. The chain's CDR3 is CASSAEGLPSSYNEQFF.

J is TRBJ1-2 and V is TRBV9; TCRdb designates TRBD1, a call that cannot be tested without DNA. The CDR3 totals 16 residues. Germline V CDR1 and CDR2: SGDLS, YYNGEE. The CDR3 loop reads CASSVSRDRGNSGYTF.

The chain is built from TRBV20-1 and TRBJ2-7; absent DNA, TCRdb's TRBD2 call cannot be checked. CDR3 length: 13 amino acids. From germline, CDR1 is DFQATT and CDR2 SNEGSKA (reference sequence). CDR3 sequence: CSARSAGAYEQCF.

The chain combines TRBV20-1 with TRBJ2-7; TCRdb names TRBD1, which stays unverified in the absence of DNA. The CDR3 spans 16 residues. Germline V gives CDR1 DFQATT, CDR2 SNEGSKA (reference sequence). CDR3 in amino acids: CSARDLVVGGPYEQYF.

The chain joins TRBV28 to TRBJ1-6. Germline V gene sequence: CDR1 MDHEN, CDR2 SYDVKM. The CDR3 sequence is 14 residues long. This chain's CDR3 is CASSGGTVGSPLHF. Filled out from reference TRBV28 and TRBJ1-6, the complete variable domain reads DVKVTQSSRYLVKRTGEKVFLECVQDMDHENMFWYRQDPGLGLRLIYFSYDVKMKEKGDIPEGYSVSREKKERFSLILESASTNQTSMYLCASSGGTVGSPLHFGNGTRLTVT.

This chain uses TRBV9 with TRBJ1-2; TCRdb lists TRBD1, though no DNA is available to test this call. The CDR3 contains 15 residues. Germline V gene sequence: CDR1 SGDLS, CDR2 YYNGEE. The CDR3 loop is CASSVWDSTNYGYTF. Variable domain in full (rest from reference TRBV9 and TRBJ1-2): DSGVTQTPKHLITATGQRVTLRCSPRSGDLSVYWYQQSLDQGLQFLIQYYNGEERAKGNILERFSAQQFPDLHSELNLSSLELGDSALYFCASSVWDSTNYGYTFGSGTRLTVV.

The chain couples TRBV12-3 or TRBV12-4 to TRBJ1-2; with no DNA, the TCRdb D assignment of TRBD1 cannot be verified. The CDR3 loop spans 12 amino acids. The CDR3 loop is CASTLTGDGYTF.

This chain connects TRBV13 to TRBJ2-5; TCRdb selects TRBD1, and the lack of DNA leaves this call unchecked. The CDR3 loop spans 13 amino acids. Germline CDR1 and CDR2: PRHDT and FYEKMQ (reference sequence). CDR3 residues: CASFLRGQETQYF.

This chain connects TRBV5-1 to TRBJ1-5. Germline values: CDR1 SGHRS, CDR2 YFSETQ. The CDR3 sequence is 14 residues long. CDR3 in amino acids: CASSLEVGYQPQHF.

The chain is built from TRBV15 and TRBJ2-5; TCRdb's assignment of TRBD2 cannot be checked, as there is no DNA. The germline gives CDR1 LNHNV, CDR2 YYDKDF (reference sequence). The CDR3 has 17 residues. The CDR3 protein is CATSRAGLAGLQETQYF.